A single sample is the source of the 25 T cell receptor beta chains below, sequenced in a study of OX40 agonist ivuxolimab in advanced cancers. Repertoires were generated with immunoSEQ multiplex PCR, while TCRdb's copy carries only in-frame clones and drops some. Counted here are 25,000 to 30,000 clones, roughly 80% occurring once; the ten biggest clones make up approximately 26%. The sample here was CD4+ or CD8+ T cells sorted from blood, taken in a trial of the OX40 agonist ivuxolimab. These receptors all come from an adult with an advanced solid tumor such as melanoma, head and neck, liver or kidney cancer.

V and J are TRBV2 and TRBJ2-7, with TRBD1 matching 9 bases. The CDR3 length is 15 residues. The germline CDR1 and CDR2 sequences are SNHLY and FYNNEI. The ends lost 0 bases at V and 1 base at J; junction bases unmatched: 1. The CDR3 protein is CASSEAGQGSYEQYF. The CDR3 nucleotides read TGTGCCAGCAGTGAAGCGGGACAGGGTTCCTACGAGCAGTACTTC.

The chain has TRBV9 and TRBJ2-7; 8 bases are shared with TRBD1. Trimming removed 4 bases from V and 2 bases from J; junction bases left unmatched: 8. The CDR3 has 15 residues. Germline V gives CDR1 SGDLS, CDR2 YYNGEE. The CDR3 sequence is CASSPRQGSTYEQYF. CDR3 nucleotide sequence: TGTGCCAGCAGCCCACGACAGGGGTCAACCTACGAGCAGTACTTC.

This rearrangement joins TRBV9 to TRBJ2-3, with 10 bases identical to TRBD1. Trimming cost V 4 bases and J 3 bases; bases outside gene matches: 5. Germline-derived CDR1 and CDR2 are SGDLS and YYNGEE. The CDR3 covers 15 residues. The CDR3 reads CASSSDRGLTDTQYF. DNA of the CDR3: TGTGCCAGCAGCAGTGACAGGGGGCTTACAGATACGCAGTATTTT.

The V and J genes are TRBV4-3 and TRBJ2-3, with unresolved D. This CDR3 spans 15 amino acids. The V gene's germline CDR1 is LGHNA and CDR2 YSLEER. V lost 0 bases and J lost 1, with 8 bases in between. CDR3 protein: CASSQETLGTDTQYF. CDR3 nucleotide sequence: TGCGCCAGCAGCCAAGAAACCCTTGGCACAGATACGCAGTATTTT.

This clone occurred once. The rearrangement uses TRBV9 and TRBJ2-3; D may be TRBD2 (5 bases). The germline gives CDR1 SGDLS, CDR2 YYNGEE. The CDR3 is 15 amino acids. V lost 4 bases and J 4 bases, leaving 16 bases between the germline ends. The chain's CDR3 is CASSYTPSEADTQYF. CDR3 DNA: TGTGCCAGCAGCTACACCCCCTCGGAGGCAGATACGCAGTATTTT.

This clone has just a few counts. The J gene is TRBJ1-1, the V gene TRBV7-6; TRBD1 aligns across 7 bases. Per germline, CDR1 SGHVS and CDR2 FNYEAQ. CDR3 length equals 15 residues. V gave up 1 base and J gave up 4 bases; unmatched junction bases: 6. The CDR3 reads CASSLGPDRVTEAFF. The CDR3 DNA reads TGTGCCAGCAGCTTAGGGCCAGACAGGGTCACTGAAGCTTTCTTT. Based on the CDR3 plus reference TRBV7-6 and TRBJ1-1, the full variable domain is GAGVSQSPRYKVTKRGQDVALRCDPISGHVSLYWYRQALGQGPEFLTYFNYEAQQDKSGLPNDRFSAERPEGSISTLTIQRTEQRDSAMYRCASSLGPDRVTEAFFGQGTRLTVV.

This chain links TRBV30 with TRBJ2-7; D is unresolved. CDR1 GTSNPN and CDR2 SVGIG come from the germline V gene (reference sequence). There are 12 residues in the CDR3. Deletions cut 4 bases from V and 2 bases from J, with 9 bases between. CDR3 region: CAWTGGAYEQYF. The CDR3 DNA reads as TGTGCCTGGACAGGTGGGGCCTACGAGCAGTACTTC. Full variable domain (remainder filled in from reference TRBV30 and TRBJ2-7): SQTIHQWPATLVQPVGSPLSLECTVEGTSNPNLYWYRQAAGRGLQLLFYSVGIGQISSEVPQNLSASRPQDRQFILSSKKLLLSDSGFYLCAWTGGAYEQYFGPGTRLTVT.

This rearrangement joins TRBV5-1 to TRBJ2-5; D is possibly TRBD2 (7 bases). Trimming pared 6 bases from V and 2 bases from J, leaving 17 bases between. This CDR3 is built from 15 residues. Germline values: CDR1 SGHRS, CDR2 YFSETQ. CDR3 region: CASNLGGGLQETQYF. The CDR3 DNA follows: TGCGCCAGCAACCTTGGCGGGGGCCTTCAAGAGACCCAGTACTTC. Full variable domain (rest looked up from reference TRBV5-1 and TRBJ2-5): KAGVTQTPRYLIKTRGQQVTLSCSPISGHRSVSWYQQTPGQGLQFLFEYFSETQRNKGNFPGRFSGRQFSNSRSEMNVSTLELGDSALYLCASNLGGGLQETQYFGPGTRLLVL.

The rearrangement links TRBV27 to TRBJ1-4, with D perhaps TRBD1 (6 bases). The CDR3 is 17 amino acids. Germline values: CDR1 MNHEY, CDR2 SMNVEV (reference sequence). V gave up 8 bases and J gave up 4 bases, with 23 bases separating them. The CDR3 DNA follows: TGTGCCAGCTCCTATAGAGGGGGATTCCCCTATAATGAAAAACTGTTTTTT. This sequence encodes CASSYRGGFPYNEKLFF.

In its sample, this clone ranks as medium-sized (0.01 to 0.1%). The chain couples TRBV30 to TRBJ2-2; 9 nucleotides align to TRBD1. V was clipped by 4 bases and J by 3 bases; unmatched bases: 6. The CDR3 is made up of 15 amino acids. The germline V gene has CDR1 GTSNPN and CDR2 SVGIG (reference sequence). DNA of the CDR3: TGTGCCTGGACTCGGACAGGGGCGGACACCGGGGAGCTGTTTTTT. It specifies CAWTRTGADTGELFF.

DNA of the CDR3: TGTGCCAGCAGCCTGCGCGGCCAGGAATATGGCTACACCTTC. Amino acid sequence: CASSLRGQEYGYTF. V usage is TRBV27 and J usage is TRBJ1-2; D gene uncertain. V was trimmed by 6 bases and J by 5 bases, leaving 16 bases between them. The CDR3 sequence is 14 residues long. CDR1 is MNHEY, CDR2 SMNVEV, per germline (reference sequence).

The rearrangement joins TRBV29-1 to TRBJ2-1; D unresolved. Germline V gene data show CDR1 as SQVTM and CDR2 as ANQGSEA. The CDR3 has 14 residues. Trimming took off 1 base at V and 0 bases at J, with 7 bases between the two ends. The CDR3 coding sequence is TGCAGCGTTGAAGGCCAGAGCTCCTACAATGAGCAGTTCTTC. It specifies CSVEGQSSYNEQFF.

The chain couples TRBV19 to TRBJ2-2; D possibly corresponds to TRBD1 (7 bases). The CDR3 totals 16 residues. CDR1 is LNHDA, CDR2 SQIVND, per germline (reference sequence). V was trimmed by 3 bases and J by 1 base, leaving 12 bases between them. In nucleotides, the CDR3 is TGTGCCAGTAGTATTGGCGGGACAGTGAACACCGGGGAGCTGTTTTTT. Its translation: CASSIGGTVNTGELFF.

The chain couples TRBV9 to TRBJ2-7, with a tentative D call TRBD1 (6 bases). This CDR3 spans 15 amino acids. Germline assignment: CDR1 SGDLS and CDR2 YYNGEE. Trimming left V 2 bases short and J 6 bases short, with 18 bases between. The CDR3, as DNA: TGTGCCAGCAGCGTCTCCGGGACACCCGGTTCCGAGCAGTACTTC. Protein product: CASSVSGTPGSEQYF.

Here the CDR3 reads CASSRSPGTGGIEQFF. The CDR3 region has the DNA TGCGCCAGCAGCCGGTCGCCCGGGACAGGGGGCATTGAGCAGTTCTTC. The chain couples TRBV4-1 to TRBJ2-1; 12 bases align to TRBD1. V lost 4 bases to trimming and J lost 9 bases; unmatched junction nucleotides: 10. Germline V CDR1 and CDR2: MGHRA, YSYEKL. The CDR3 runs to 16 residues.

This clone turned up a few times. This chain links TRBV4-3 with TRBJ2-7; no clear D. This CDR3 comprises 16 residues. V lost 3 bases and J lost 0, with 15 bases in between. In germline, CDR1 is LGHNA, CDR2 YSLEER. Here the CDR3 reads CASSQGVAESSYEQYF. In nucleotides, the CDR3 is TGCGCCAGCAGCCAGGGCGTCGCAGAGAGCTCCTACGAGCAGTACTTC.

The rearrangement links TRBV19 to TRBJ2-3, with a tentative D call TRBD2 (6 bases). Trimming left V 6 bases short and J 4 bases short, with 17 bases between. The CDR3 contains 15 residues. The germline V gene has CDR1 LNHDA and CDR2 SQIVND (reference sequence). CDR3 amino acids: CASRTGTLAADTQYF. In DNA, the CDR3 is TGTGCCAGTAGGACCGGGACTTTAGCGGCAGATACGCAGTATTTT.

This clone occurred once. This rearrangement joins TRBV23-1 to TRBJ2-7; 7 bases map to TRBD1. TRBV23-1 is an ORF, and what it does is uncertain. This CDR3 region has 16 residues. J lost 0 bases, V lost 2 bases, and 7 bases had no gene match. This CDR3 is CASSQKPGGNSYEQYF. As DNA, the CDR3 is TGCGCCAGCAGTCAAAAACCAGGGGGTAACTCCTACGAGCAGTACTTC.

The J gene is TRBJ2-5, the V gene TRBV15, with TRBD2 matching over 14 bases. The junction had 5 bases not matched to a gene; V was cut back by 0 bases and J by 5 bases. CDR3 size: 17 residues. The germline CDR1 and CDR2 sequences are LNHNV and YYDKDF (reference sequence). This CDR3 reads CATSRDGLAGGRETQYF. As DNA, the CDR3 is TGTGCCACCAGCAGAGATGGACTAGCGGGGGGTAGGGAGACCCAGTACTTC.

Only a few counts were recorded for this clone. This chain connects TRBV6-5 to TRBJ2-7, with no clear D. Trimming left V 0 bases short and J 6 bases short, with 9 bases between. The CDR3 consists of 13 residues. CDR1 and CDR2 from the germline V gene are MNHEY and SVGAGI. The CDR3 region is CASSYSARGEQYF. Here the CDR3 DNA reads TGTGCCAGCAGTTACTCGGCGCGCGGCGAGCAGTACTTC.

The rearrangement links TRBV4-3 to TRBJ2-1, with D tentatively TRBD2 (7 bases). Trimming pared 3 bases from V and 3 bases from J, leaving 15 bases between. CDR1 is LGHNA and CDR2 is YSLEER in the germline V gene. This CDR3 region has 16 residues. The CDR3 nucleotides read TGCGCCAGCAGCCATAGTACAGGGAGGGTCTACAATGAGCAGTTCTTC. As protein: CASSHSTGRVYNEQFF.

Comments on this clone: Other nucleotide sequences in the sample specify the same CDR3. This chain joins TRBV27 and TRBJ1-5; TRBD1 is a possible D gene (5 bases). The CDR3 extends over 15 amino acids. V was cut by 4 bases and J by 4 bases, with 14 bases left in between. Germline lookup yields CDR1 MNHEY and CDR2 SMNVEV (reference sequence). CDR3 DNA: TGTGCCAGCAGTTCACGTGGGGCCCCTAATCAGCCCCAGCATTTT. Amino acid sequence: CASSSRGAPNQPQHF.

V is TRBV5-8 and J is TRBJ1-2; 8 nucleotides match TRBD1. The CDR3 covers 16 residues. Germline CDR1 and CDR2: SGHTS and YDEGEE. Trimming removed 4 bases from V and 2 bases from J; junction bases left unmatched: 10. CDR3: CASSTGQGLSNYGYTF. In nucleotides, the CDR3 is TGTGCCAGCAGCACCGGACAGGGACTATCCAACTATGGCTACACCTTC.

This clone was counted once. The J gene is TRBJ2-5, the V gene TRBV7-6; TRBD1 is a possible D gene (6 bases). Germline values: CDR1 SGHVS, CDR2 FNYEAQ. CDR3 length: 14 residues. V was trimmed by 1 base and J by 4 bases, leaving 10 bases between them. DNA for the CDR3: TGTGCCAGCAGCTTAGACAGGGTAGGAGAGACCCAGTACTTC. It codes for CASSLDRVGETQYF.

The chain carries TRBV5-4 and TRBJ2-5; TRBD2 matches 8 bases. The J segment lost 1 base and the V segment lost 0 bases, leaving 5 bases of the junction unmatched. The CDR3 extends over 16 amino acids. Germline loops: CDR1 SGHNT, CDR2 YYREEE (reference sequence). DNA of the CDR3: TGTGCCAGCAGCTTGGTGATAGCGGGGCTCCAAGAGACCCAGTACTTC. Translating gives CASSLVIAGLQETQYF.